The present T cell receptor (beta chain) was sequenced within a study of blood T cell repertoires in COVID-19. Study at large: Specimens from acute and convalescent COVID-19 originated in the United States, Italy and Spain. In each case, the material was cDNA or gDNA derived from T cells, B-cell-depleted T cells, or PBMCs.

Trimming took 10 bases from V and 5 from J; bases not matched to a gene: 12. There are 14 residues in the CDR3. Per the germline V gene, CDR1 is MNHEY and CDR2 is SVGAGI. The authors' processing: Cell counts per sample came from amplifying reference gene primers. Using immunoSEQ multiplex PCR, the repertoire was profiled, and TCRdb retains in-frame clones only, with some absent. The V and J calls and clone size were taken over from that table, and D and trimming were inferred from the DNA. Of about 250,000 clones in the sample, about four fifths are singletons; the top ten hold approximately 9.1%. The V call is TRBV6-5, the J call TRBJ1-2; TRBD1 agrees at 8 bases. The sequence derives from a man at least 80 years old with acute or convalescent COVID-19. Sequenced input: peripheral blood. The CDR3 reads CATKGQGTGYGYTF. CDR3 nucleotide sequence: TGTGCCACCAAAGGACAGGGCACAGGGTATGGCTACACCTTC.